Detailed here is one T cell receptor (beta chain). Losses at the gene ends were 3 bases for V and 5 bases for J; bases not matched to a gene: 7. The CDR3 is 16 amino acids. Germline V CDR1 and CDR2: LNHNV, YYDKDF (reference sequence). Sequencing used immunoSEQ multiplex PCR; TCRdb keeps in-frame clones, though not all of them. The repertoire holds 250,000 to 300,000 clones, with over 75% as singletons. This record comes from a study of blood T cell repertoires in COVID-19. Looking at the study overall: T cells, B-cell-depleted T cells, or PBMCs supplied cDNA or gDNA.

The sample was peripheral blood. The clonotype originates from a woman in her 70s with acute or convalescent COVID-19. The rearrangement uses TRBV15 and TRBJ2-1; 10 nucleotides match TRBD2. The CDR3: CATSRARTSGNNEQFF. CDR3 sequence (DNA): TGTGCCACCAGCAGGGCTAGGACTAGCGGCAACAATGAGCAGTTCTTC.